This TCR beta chain came from a study of cytomegalovirus exposure and HLA in healthy donors. The study's findings and limits: Most TCR sequences were seen very rarely across donors, but some public TCRs occurred in many. In a later analysis, TCR beta V- and J-gene trimming showed a link to a missense DCLRE1C variant.

Regarding this clone: No antigen is known for it.

PCR involved 60 Vbeta and 13 Jbeta primers. Clones were sequenced by immunoSEQ multiplex PCR, and TCRdb holds only the in-frame ones, with some missing. The repertoire consists of approximately 140,000 clones, with roughly 78% occurring once and the leading ten covering about 5.9%. This CDR3 region has 16 residues. Germline V CDR1 and CDR2: MNHNS, SASEGT. V gave up 3 bases and J gave up 0 bases, with 15 bases separating them. Source material: PBMCs. This TCR was recovered from a man aged 50-60 years in good health and CMV-seropositive. The chain links TRBV6-1 to TRBJ2-7; TRBD1 is a possible D gene (5 bases). CDR3 nucleotide sequence: TGTGCCAGCAGTGACCCTAGACAGACCCGCTCCTACGAGCAGTACTTC. Translating gives CASSDPRQTRSYEQYF.